The 23 T cell receptor beta chains presented below share a single source sample, sequenced in a study of T cell responses to AZD1222 COVID-19 vaccine (dated by TCRdb to the early 2020s). Library creation used the immunoSEQ multiplex PCR assay. TCRdb took this table from immuneACCESS and kept in-frame rearrangements with V and J called. Such tables lack part of the clones; where checked against another copy, unresolved V genes explain under half of the gap, and the rest is unexplained. This sample holds 55,000 to 90,000 clones; 75% to 85% were observed only once. The top ten clones comprise roughly 5.4% of the sample. The time point label for this specimen denotes: baseline before first vaccination. The specimen was peripheral blood, collected on day 0 of AZD1222 vaccination. The receptors shown here come from an adult in good health.

This clone was recorded only once. V and J are TRBV5-4 and TRBJ1-5; 12 bases are shared with TRBD1. Trimming at V came to 0 bases and at J to 1 base, leaving 8 bases not matched to a gene. The CDR3 spans 19 residues. CDR1 is SGHNT, CDR2 YYREEE, per germline (reference sequence). The CDR3 DNA reads as TGTGCCAGCAGCTTGGCCCGGGACAGGGGGCGGGTAAGCAATCAGCCCCAGCATTTT. Its translation is CASSLARDRGRVSNQPQHF.

V gene TRBV4-1 combines with J gene TRBJ2-7, with D possibly TRBD1 on 6 matching bases. Germline CDR1 MGHRA, CDR2 YSYEKL. Trimming stripped 1 base from V and 7 bases from J, with 11 bases between. This CDR3 spans 13 amino acids. In DNA form, the CDR3 reads TGCGCCAGCAGCCAAGTAGGGGGTGGGGAGCAGTACTTC. It translates to CASSQVGGGEQYF.

The chain employs TRBV4-1 and TRBJ1-4, with 10 bases that match TRBD1. This CDR3 contains 14 residues. V trimming: 3 bases; J trimming: 14 bases; junction bases outside the gene matches: 9. Germline assignment: CDR1 MGHRA and CDR2 YSYEKL. The CDR3 sequence is CASSHLLLGQGLFF. CDR3 DNA: TGCGCCAGCAGCCACCTCCTCCTGGGACAGGGGCTGTTTTTT.

This chain connects TRBV6-5 to TRBJ2-2, with no clear D. The CDR3 contains 14 residues. The V gene lost 6 bases and the J gene lost 1 base, with 9 bases spanning the gap. Germline loops: CDR1 MNHEY, CDR2 SVGAGI. CDR3 DNA sequence: TGTGCCAGCAGCCAGACACAGAACACCGGGGAGCTGTTTTTT. It translates to CASSQTQNTGELFF.

The chain joins TRBV7-9 to TRBJ2-5; D may be TRBD2 (5 bases). Deletions cut 2 bases from V and 5 bases from J, with 9 bases between. Germline V gene sequence: CDR1 SEHNR, CDR2 FQNEAQ (reference sequence). The CDR3 covers 13 residues. The CDR3 coding sequence is TGTGCCAGCAGCTTACGGACGGGGGAGACCCAGTACTTC. This gives the protein CASSLRTGETQYF.

The CDR3 reads CASSDWGLALHF. The CDR3 DNA reads as TGCGCCAGCAGTGATTGGGGTTTGGCCCTCCACTTT. The J gene is TRBJ1-6, the V gene TRBV10-2, with no clear D. The V gene's germline CDR1 is WSHSY and CDR2 SAAADI. Trimming stripped 3 bases from V and 14 bases from J, with 11 bases between. The CDR3 extends over 12 amino acids.

This clone has a single count. The V gene is TRBV5-1, the J gene TRBJ1-2; 9 bases are a match to TRBD1. V was pared by 4 bases and J by 2 bases, with 3 bases of the junction left unmatched. The V gene's germline CDR1 is SGHRS and CDR2 YFSETQ. CDR3 length: 14 amino acids. This CDR3 reads CASSDTGGNYGYTF. CDR3 nucleotides: TGCGCCAGCAGCGATACAGGGGGCAACTATGGCTACACCTTC. The full variable domain, completed using reference TRBV5-1 and TRBJ1-2, is KAGVTQTPRYLIKTRGQQVTLSCSPISGHRSVSWYQQTPGQGLQFLFEYFSETQRNKGNFPGRFSGRQFSNSRSEMNVSTLELGDSALYLCASSDTGGNYGYTFGSGTRLTVV.

As DNA, the CDR3 is TGTGCCACCAGCAGATACCCAGGTGGCGGGGGCCGGTCTGGGGCCAACGTCCTGACTTTC. Translated, it gives CATSRYPGGGGRSGANVLTF. The J gene is TRBJ2-6, the V gene TRBV15; tentatively, D is TRBD2 (7 bases). Trimming stripped 2 bases from V and 1 base from J, with 21 bases between. The length of the CDR3 is 20 residues. The germline V gene encodes CDR1 LNHNV and CDR2 YYDKDF (reference sequence).

The chain employs TRBV4-1 and TRBJ1-3, with no clear D. This CDR3 is 14 amino acids long. Germline loops: CDR1 MGHRA, CDR2 YSYEKL. V lost 0 bases and J 2 bases, leaving 5 bases between the germline ends. The CDR3 here is CASSQDFPGNTIYF. The CDR3 bases are TGCGCCAGCAGCCAAGATTTTCCTGGAAACACCATATATTTT.

This clone was counted a few times. The rearrangement links TRBV20-1 to TRBJ2-1; tentative D call: TRBD1 (5 bases). This CDR3 spans 13 amino acids. Per the germline V gene, CDR1 is DFQATT and CDR2 is SNEGSKA (reference sequence). With 3 bases removed from V and 3 bases from J, the gap between germline ends came to 9 bases. CDR3 amino acids: CSASDSDYNEQFF. CDR3 in DNA: TGCAGTGCTAGTGACAGCGACTACAATGAGCAGTTCTTC.

The chain is built from TRBV7-6 and TRBJ1-1, with D uncertain. V lost 1 base and J 3 bases, leaving 6 bases between the germline ends. Germline CDR1 is SGHVS and CDR2 is FNYEAQ. The CDR3 extends over 13 amino acids. The CDR3 nucleotides are TGTGCCAGCAGCTTAGACGCATACACTGAAGCTTTCTTT. Translation: CASSLDAYTEAFF.

The chain recombines TRBV29-1 with TRBJ1-1; D not certain. Germline loops: CDR1 SQVTM, CDR2 ANQGSEA. V lost 3 bases, J lost 0 bases, and 8 bases lay in between. The CDR3 is made up of 13 amino acids. The CDR3: CSVDGSLNTEAFF. The CDR3 DNA follows: TGCAGCGTTGATGGCAGCCTGAACACTGAAGCTTTCTTT.

The rearrangement links TRBV6-1 to TRBJ2-3; 9 nucleotides align to TRBD1. Unmatched junction bases numbered 2, after V lost 1 base and J lost 6 bases. The CDR3 contains 14 residues. Germline CDR1 and CDR2: MNHNS and SASEGT. CDR3 sequence reads: CASSEGTGVDTQYF. The DNA of the CDR3 is TGTGCCAGCAGTGAAGGGACAGGGGTGGATACGCAGTATTTT.

The chain couples TRBV12-3 or TRBV12-4 to TRBJ1-5; 7 nucleotides agree with TRBD1. The CDR3 covers 13 residues. Trimming at V came to 6 bases and at J to 5 bases, leaving 4 bases not matched to a gene. CDR3 region: CASSLTGDQPQHF. For the CDR3, the DNA is TGTGCCAGCAGCCTTACAGGGGATCAGCCCCAGCATTTT.

The CDR3 region is CASSVTVTSYEQYF. Written as DNA, the CDR3 is TGTGCCAGCAGTGTGACTGTAACCTCCTACGAGCAGTACTTC. V gene TRBV2 combines with J gene TRBJ2-7; D uncertain. Trimming took 4 bases from V and 0 from J, leaving 10 bases between them. The CDR3 consists of 14 residues. The V gene's germline CDR1 is SNHLY and CDR2 FYNNEI.

The chain links TRBV6-5 to TRBJ1-1; 10 positions match TRBD1. The CDR3 consists of 13 residues. The V and J ends lost 6 bases and 10 bases, in that order; junction bases with no gene match: 8. Germline V lookup: CDR1 MNHEY, CDR2 SVGAGI. The CDR3 bases are TGTGCCAGCAGCCTTGGACAGGGGGATACAGCTTTCTTT. It encodes CASSLGQGDTAFF.

This clone was picked up one time. This chain uses TRBV30 with TRBJ1-3; D might be TRBD1 (6 bases). Trimming took off 0 bases at V and 3 bases at J, with 12 bases between the two ends. This CDR3 has 15 amino acids. Looked up from germline, CDR1 is GTSNPN and CDR2 is SVGIG (reference sequence). The CDR3 spells CAWSVGGAFGNTIYF. CDR3 DNA sequence: TGTGCCTGGAGTGTCGGGGGGGCATTTGGAAACACCATATATTTT.

This rearrangement joins TRBV5-6 to TRBJ2-6; D may correspond to TRBD1 or TRBD2 (5 bases each). V gave up 3 bases and J gave up 4 bases, with 8 bases separating them. The CDR3 is 14 residues long. Germline V gene data show CDR1 as SGHDT and CDR2 as YYEEEE. CDR3 sequence (DNA): TGTGCCAGCAGCTGGGGGACCGGGGCCAACGTCCTGACTTTC. The encoded protein is CASSWGTGANVLTF.

This chain connects TRBV30 to TRBJ2-5; weak D call: TRBD2 (6 bases). The length of the CDR3 is 10 residues. The germline gives CDR1 GTSNPN, CDR2 SVGIG (reference sequence). V lost 5 bases, J lost 5 bases, and 6 bases lay in between. The CDR3 sequence is CAWGGETQYF. Written as DNA, the CDR3 is TGTGCCTGGGGAGGGGAGACCCAGTACTTC.

This clone showed up just once. The V gene is TRBV6-5, the J gene TRBJ1-1, with D unresolved. Trimming shortened V by 4 bases and J by 0 bases, and 6 bases separated the two germline ends. CDR1 and CDR2 from the germline V gene are MNHEY and SVGAGI. The CDR3 is 13 residues long. The CDR3 DNA is TGTGCCAGCAGTTTGGTGGTGAACACTGAAGCTTTCTTT. It specifies CASSLVVNTEAFF.

The gene calls are TRBV30 and TRBJ2-5; D possibly corresponds to TRBD2 (5 bases). V lost 4 bases and J lost 4, with 22 bases in between. This CDR3 is built from 16 residues. Germline V gives CDR1 GTSNPN, CDR2 SVGIG (reference sequence). The CDR3: CAWNEGSSNLRETQYF. The CDR3 region has the DNA TGTGCCTGGAACGAAGGGAGCAGCAACCTGCGAGAGACCCAGTACTTC.

The chain is built from TRBV14 and TRBJ1-2; D remains unclear. CDR3 length: 18 residues. Trimming took 0 bases from V and 2 from J, leaving 19 bases between them. The V gene's germline CDR1 is SGHDN and CDR2 FVKESK. In DNA, the CDR3 is TGTGCCAGCAGCCAAGACAGGTTCGTTGAGGGTTACAACTATGGCTACACCTTC. Translating gives CASSQDRFVEGYNYGYTF.

This chain uses TRBV11-2 with TRBJ1-4; TRBD1 is a possible D gene (6 bases). V was clipped by 2 bases and J by 4 bases, with 11 bases between them. Germline assignment: CDR1 SGHAT and CDR2 FQNNGV. The CDR3 has 15 residues. CDR3 sequence: CASSLQGMGNEKLFF. CDR3 in DNA: TGTGCCAGCAGCTTACAGGGGATGGGTAATGAAAAACTGTTTTTT.